What follows is one TCR beta chain and its context. Its antigen is undetermined. V trimming: 4 bases; J trimming: 2 bases; junction bases outside the gene matches: 3. This CDR3 comprises 15 residues. RNA transcripts provided the source from which TCR beta CDR3 regions were amplified. First-round RT-PCR of the TCR CDR3 relied on the HTBI primer set. TCRdb itself ran the multiplex PCR reads through MiXCR, one entry per CDR3 protein. Among about 270,000 distinct CDR3 sequences, over 20% were seen once, and the ten largest hold approximately 60%. The record originates from a study of T cells in Graves' hyperthyroidism and ophthalmopathy. The PBMCs had their origin in 7.5 to 10 ml of fresh peripheral blood. Study-wide results and caveats: Most clonotypes expanded in the thyroid (above 0.001) were also present in blood.

The chain uses TRBV12-3 or TRBV12-4 and TRBJ1-1, with TRBD1 matching over 11 bases. This clonotype was obtained from a man aged 30-40 years with Graves' ophthalmopathy. Specimen: blood. The DNA of the CDR3 is TGTGCCAGCAGTTCCCGGACAGGGGGCAACACTGAAGCTTTCTTT. Its protein product is CASSSRTGGNTEAFF.